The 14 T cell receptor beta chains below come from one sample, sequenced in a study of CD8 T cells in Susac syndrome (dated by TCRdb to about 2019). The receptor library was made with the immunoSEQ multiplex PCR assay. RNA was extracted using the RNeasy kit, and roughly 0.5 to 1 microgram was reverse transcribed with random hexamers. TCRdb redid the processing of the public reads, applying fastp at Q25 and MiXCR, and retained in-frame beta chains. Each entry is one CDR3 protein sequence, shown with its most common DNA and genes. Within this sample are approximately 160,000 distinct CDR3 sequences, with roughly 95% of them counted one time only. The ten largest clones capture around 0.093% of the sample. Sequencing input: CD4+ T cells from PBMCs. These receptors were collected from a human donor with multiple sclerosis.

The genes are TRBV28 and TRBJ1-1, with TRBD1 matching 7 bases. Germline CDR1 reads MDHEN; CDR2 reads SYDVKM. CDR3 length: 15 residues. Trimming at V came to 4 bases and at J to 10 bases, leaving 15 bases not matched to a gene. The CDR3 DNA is TGTGCCAGCAGTTCAATCCCCGGGACAGAGGTTCGAGCTTTCTTT. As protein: CASSSIPGTEVRAFF.

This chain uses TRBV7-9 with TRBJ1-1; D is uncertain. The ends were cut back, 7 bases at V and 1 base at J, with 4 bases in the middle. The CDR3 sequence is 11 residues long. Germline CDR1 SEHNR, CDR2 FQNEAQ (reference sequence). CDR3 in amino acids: CASKRNTEAFF. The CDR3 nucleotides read TGTGCCAGCAAGAGGAACACTGAAGCTTTCTTT.

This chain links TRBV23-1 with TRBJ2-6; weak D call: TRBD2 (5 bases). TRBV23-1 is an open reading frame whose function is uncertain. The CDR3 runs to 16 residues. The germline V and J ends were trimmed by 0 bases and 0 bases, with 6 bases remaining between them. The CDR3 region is CASSQSRGSGANVLTF. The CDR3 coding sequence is TGCGCCAGCAGTCAATCTCGGGGCTCTGGGGCCAACGTCCTGACTTTC.

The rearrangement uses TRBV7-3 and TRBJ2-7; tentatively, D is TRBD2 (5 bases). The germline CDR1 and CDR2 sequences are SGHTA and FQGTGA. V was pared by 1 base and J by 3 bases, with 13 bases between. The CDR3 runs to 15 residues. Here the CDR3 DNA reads TGTGCCAGCAGCTTAAAGCCTAGCAGGATCTACGAGCAGTACTTC. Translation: CASSLKPSRIYEQYF.

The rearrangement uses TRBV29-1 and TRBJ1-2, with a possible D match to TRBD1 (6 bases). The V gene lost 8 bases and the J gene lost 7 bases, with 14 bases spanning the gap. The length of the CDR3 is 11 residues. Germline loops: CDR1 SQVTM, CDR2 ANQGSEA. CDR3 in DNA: TGCAGCACGGGACACCTAGGTGGCTACACCTTC. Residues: CSTGHLGGYTF.

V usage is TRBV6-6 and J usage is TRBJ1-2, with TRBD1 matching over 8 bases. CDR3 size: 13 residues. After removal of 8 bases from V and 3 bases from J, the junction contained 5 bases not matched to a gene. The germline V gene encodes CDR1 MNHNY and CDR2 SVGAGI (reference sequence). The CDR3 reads CASWGQDDYGYTF. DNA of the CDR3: TGTGCCAGCTGGGGACAGGACGACTATGGCTACACCTTC.

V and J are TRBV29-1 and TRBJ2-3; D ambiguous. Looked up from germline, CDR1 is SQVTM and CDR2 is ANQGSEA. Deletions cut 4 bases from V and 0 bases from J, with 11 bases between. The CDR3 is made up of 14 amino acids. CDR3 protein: CSVGPVASTDTQYF. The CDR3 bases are TGCAGCGTTGGACCTGTTGCTAGCACAGATACGCAGTATTTT.

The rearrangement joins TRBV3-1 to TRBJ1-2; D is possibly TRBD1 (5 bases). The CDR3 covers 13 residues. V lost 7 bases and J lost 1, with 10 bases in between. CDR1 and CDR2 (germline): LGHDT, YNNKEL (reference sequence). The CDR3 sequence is CASTPGRNYGYTF. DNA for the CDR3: TGTGCCAGCACTCCGGGACGTAACTATGGCTACACCTTC.

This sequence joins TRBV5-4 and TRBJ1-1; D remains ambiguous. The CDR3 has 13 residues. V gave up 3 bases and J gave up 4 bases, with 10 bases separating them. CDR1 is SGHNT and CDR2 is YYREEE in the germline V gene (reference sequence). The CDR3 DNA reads TGTGCCAGCAGCTCTCACGCTGCCACTGAAGCTTTCTTT. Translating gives CASSSHAATEAFF.

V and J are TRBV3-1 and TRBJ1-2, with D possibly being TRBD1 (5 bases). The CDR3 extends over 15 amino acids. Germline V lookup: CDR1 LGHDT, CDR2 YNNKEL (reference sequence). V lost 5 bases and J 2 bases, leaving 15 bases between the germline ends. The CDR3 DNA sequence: TGTGCCAGCAGCGAGTTGGGGACCGAAAACTATGGCTACACCTTC. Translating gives CASSELGTENYGYTF.

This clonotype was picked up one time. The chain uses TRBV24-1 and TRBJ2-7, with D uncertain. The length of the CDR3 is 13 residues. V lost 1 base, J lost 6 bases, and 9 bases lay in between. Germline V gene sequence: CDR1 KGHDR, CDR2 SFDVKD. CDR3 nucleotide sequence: TGTGCCACCAGTGATTTCGATCAACTCGAGCAGTACTTC. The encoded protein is CATSDFDQLEQYF.

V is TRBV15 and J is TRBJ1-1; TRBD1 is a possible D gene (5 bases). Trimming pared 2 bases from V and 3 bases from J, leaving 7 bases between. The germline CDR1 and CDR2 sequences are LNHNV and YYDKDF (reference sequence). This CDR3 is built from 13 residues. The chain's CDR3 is CATSRPGHTEAFF. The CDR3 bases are TGTGCCACCAGCAGACCGGGGCACACTGAAGCTTTCTTT.

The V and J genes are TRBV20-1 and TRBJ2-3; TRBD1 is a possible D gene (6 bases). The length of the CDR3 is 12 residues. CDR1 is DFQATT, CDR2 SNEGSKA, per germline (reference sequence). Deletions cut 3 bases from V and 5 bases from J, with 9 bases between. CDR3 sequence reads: CSASEGGDTQYF. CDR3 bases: TGCAGTGCTAGTGAAGGGGGAGATACGCAGTATTTT.

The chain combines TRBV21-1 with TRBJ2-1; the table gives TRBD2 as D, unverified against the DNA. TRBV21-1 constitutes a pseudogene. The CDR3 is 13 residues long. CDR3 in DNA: TGTGCCATACTTCGACTAGCGGACAATGAGCAGTTCTTC. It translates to CAILRLADNEQFF.